This is a list of T cell receptor beta chains from one sample in a study of OX40 agonist ivuxolimab in advanced cancers. Some clones are missing from TCRdb's copy, which holds only in-frame ones; the method was immunoSEQ multiplex PCR. This sample yields around 10,000 clones, of which about 79% are seen a single time; about 24% belongs to the top ten. This specimen consisted of CD4+ or CD8+ T cells sorted from blood, obtained in a trial of the OX40 agonist ivuxolimab. The source of these receptors is an adult with an advanced solid tumor such as melanoma, head and neck, liver or kidney cancer. Each CDR3 is given with its conserved first and last residue. The D gene is left open where the match is weak. Size values are once, few and many counts, or a class for expanded clones, and some rows have none.

size: .
V: TRBV5-1
D: .
J: TRBJ2-7
CDR3: CASRISGTGYEQYF
DNA: TGCGCCAGCAGGATAAGCGGTACAGGCTACGAGCAGTACTTC

size: .
V: TRBV5-6
D: .
J: TRBJ1-2
CDR3: CASSLGDMEYGYTF
DNA: TGTGCCAGCAGCTTGGGGGACATGGAATATGGCTACACCTTC

size: .
V: TRBV15
D: .
J: TRBJ2-3
CDR3: CATSRVTFGTDTQYF
DNA: TGTGCCACCAGCAGAGTTACCTTCGGGACAGATACGCAGTATTTT

size: .
V: TRBV7-3
D: .
J: TRBJ2-3
CDR3: CASSLNGADADTQYF
DNA: TGTGCCAGCAGCTTAAATGGGGCCGACGCAGATACGCAGTATTTT

size: .
V: TRBV6-1
D: TRBD1
J: TRBJ1-5
CDR3: CASRLTGRNQPQHF
DNA: TGTGCCAGCAGATTGACAGGGAGAAATCAGCCCCAGCATTTT

size: few
V: TRBV6-5
D: TRBD1
J: TRBJ1-5
CDR3: CASSKTGGGDQPQHF
DNA: TGTGCCAGCAGTAAAACAGGGGGCGGGGATCAGCCCCAGCATTTT

size: few
V: TRBV19
D: .
J: TRBJ2-1
CDR3: CASTLASTYNEQFF
DNA: TGTGCCAGTACCCTAGCGTCTACCTACAATGAGCAGTTCTTC

size: .
V: TRBV5-4
D: TRBD2
J: TRBJ2-5
CDR3: CASSPGTTGGETQYF
DNA: TGTGCCAGCAGCCCCGGGACCACGGGAGGAGAGACCCAGTACTTC

size: .
V: TRBV6-1
D: TRBD2
J: TRBJ2-3
CDR3: CASTPGGADTQYF
DNA: TGTGCCAGCACCCCGGGGGGGGCAGATACGCAGTATTTT

size: .
V: TRBV5-4
D: .
J: TRBJ2-7
CDR3: CASSFLGSYEQYF
DNA: TGTGCCAGCAGCTTTTTAGGATCCTACGAGCAGTACTTC

size: .
V: TRBV5-1
D: .
J: TRBJ2-4
CDR3: CASSLRAGGENIQYF
DNA: TGCGCCAGCAGCTTGCGGGCAGGGGGGGAAAACATTCAGTACTTC

size: few
V: TRBV14
D: .
J: TRBJ1-2
CDR3: CASSQDVRFGGYTF
DNA: TGTGCCAGCAGCCAAGATGTTCGGTTCGGAGGCTACACCTTC

size: .
V: TRBV12-2
D: .
J: TRBJ2-6
CDR3: CASRPRRSWIFSGANVLTF
DNA: TGTGCAAGTCGCCCCAGACGCTCCTGGATCTTCTCTGGGGCCAACGTCCTGACTTTC

size: .
V: TRBV5-1
D: TRBD1
J: TRBJ2-1
CDR3: CASSLGGQGYYNEQFF
DNA: TGCGCCAGCAGCTTGGGGGGACAGGGGTACTACAATGAGCAGTTCTTC

size: .
V: TRBV6-5
D: .
J: TRBJ1-2
CDR3: CASSLSGFGGYTF
DNA: TGTGCCAGCAGTCTTTCAGGGTTCGGTGGCTACACCTTC

size: .
V: TRBV5-1
D: .
J: TRBJ2-7
CDR3: CASRIDRPYEQYF
DNA: TGCGCCAGCAGAATCGACAGGCCCTACGAGCAGTACTTC

size: .
V: TRBV7-3
D: .
J: TRBJ2-7
CDR3: CASSLVSSSYEQYF
DNA: TGTGCCAGCAGCTTAGTCAGTAGCTCCTACGAGCAGTACTTC

size: .
V: TRBV5-1
D: TRBD2
J: TRBJ2-2
CDR3: CASSAQLAGRTGELFF
DNA: TGCGCCAGCAGCGCCCAACTAGCGGGGAGGACCGGGGAGCTGTTTTTT

size: once
V: TRBV11-2
D: .
J: TRBJ1-4
CDR3: CASSPRTKGGRLNEKLFF
DNA: TGTGCCAGCAGCCCTAGAACCAAGGGGGGGCGGCTTAATGAAAAACTGTTTTTT

size: .
V: TRBV19
D: TRBD1
J: TRBJ2-7
CDR3: CASTPGQGWSEQYF
DNA: TGTGCCAGTACCCCGGGACAGGGCTGGTCCGAGCAGTACTTC

size: .
V: TRBV9
D: .
J: TRBJ2-7
CDR3: CASSVTPYYEQYF
DNA: TGTGCCAGCAGCGTAACGCCGTACTACGAGCAGTACTTC

size: once
V: TRBV7-2
D: .
J: TRBJ1-4
CDR3: CASSLEAEKLFF
DNA: TGTGCCAGCAGCTTAGAGGCGGAAAAACTGTTTTTT

size: .
V: TRBV6-6
D: TRBD1
J: TRBJ2-7
CDR3: CASTWTGHYEQYF
DNA: TGTGCCAGCACTTGGACAGGCCACTACGAGCAGTACTTC

size: .
V: TRBV19
D: .
J: TRBJ2-2
CDR3: CATLGRGAGELFF
DNA: TGTGCCACCCTGGGGAGGGGGGCAGGGGAGCTGTTTTTT

size: .
V: TRBV5-1
D: .
J: TRBJ1-2
CDR3: CASSLAGTGYGYTF
DNA: TGCGCCAGCAGCTTGGCCGGGACGGGCTATGGCTACACCTTC

size: .
V: TRBV6-1
D: .
J: TRBJ2-7
CDR3: CASRAPEPYEQYF
DNA: TGTGCCAGCCGGGCCCCAGAACCCTACGAGCAGTACTTC

size: once
V: TRBV9
D: TRBD1
J: TRBJ1-6
CDR3: CASSFGTGDGSPLHF
DNA: TGTGCCAGCAGCTTCGGGACAGGCGACGGTTCACCCCTCCACTTT

size: .
V: TRBV7-9
D: .
J: TRBJ2-1
CDR3: CASSLDGQSNEQFF
DNA: TGTGCCAGCAGCCTCGATGGACAATCCAATGAGCAGTTCTTC

size: .
V: TRBV5-1
D: .
J: TRBJ1-2
CDR3: CASSLESGDYGYTF
DNA: TGCGCCAGCAGCTTGGAATCTGGGGACTATGGCTACACCTTC

size: .
V: TRBV6-5
D: .
J: TRBJ2-7
CDR3: CASSEWERGDEQYF
DNA: TGTGCCAGCAGTGAATGGGAGAGGGGAGACGAGCAGTACTTC

size: .
V: TRBV28
D: TRBD1
J: TRBJ2-7
CDR3: CASSWDREGQSSYEQYF
DNA: TGTGCCAGCAGTTGGGACAGGGAAGGACAGAGCTCCTACGAGCAGTACTTC

size: .
V: TRBV9
D: .
J: TRBJ1-2
CDR3: CASSPGGAYGYTF
DNA: TGTGCCAGCAGCCCTGGGGGCGCATATGGCTACACCTTC

size: few
V: TRBV6-6
D: TRBD1
J: TRBJ1-2
CDR3: CASSYSTGGYGYTF
DNA: TGTGCCAGCAGTTACTCTACAGGGGGCTATGGCTACACCTTC

size: .
V: TRBV7-2
D: TRBD2
J: TRBJ2-1
CDR3: CASSLRRLASYNEQFF
DNA: TGTGCCAGCAGCTTGCGCAGACTAGCCTCCTACAATGAGCAGTTCTTC

size: few
V: TRBV5-4
D: TRBD1
J: TRBJ2-1
CDR3: CASRGDRGANEQFF
DNA: TGTGCCAGCAGGGGGGACAGGGGCGCCAATGAGCAGTTCTTC

size: .
V: TRBV5-4
D: .
J: TRBJ2-4
CDR3: CASSQLGPGQAIGSQYF
DNA: TGCGCCAGCAGCCAACTGGGGCCGGGACAAGCTATTGGTAGTCAGTACTTC

size: few
V: TRBV6-6
D: .
J: TRBJ2-5
CDR3: CASSYSRAETQYF
DNA: TGTGCCAGCAGTTACTCCCGGGCGGAGACCCAGTACTTC

size: .
V: TRBV27
D: .
J: TRBJ2-7
CDR3: CASSSLSGLRGYEQYF
DNA: TGTGCCAGCAGTTCTTTATCGGGGTTGAGGGGCTACGAGCAGTACTTC

size: few
V: TRBV4-3
D: TRBD2
J: TRBJ2-3
CDR3: CASSQDLSGGVDTQYF
DNA: TGCGCCAGCAGCCAAGATCTAAGCGGGGGGGTAGATACGCAGTATTTT

size: .
V: TRBV6-1
D: .
J: TRBJ1-1
CDR3: CASSEASEGTTFF
DNA: TGTGCCAGCAGTGAAGCCTCCGAGGGCACGACTTTCTTT

size: .
V: TRBV19
D: .
J: TRBJ1-1
CDR3: CASSSSPGLRATEAFF
DNA: TGTGCCAGTAGTAGCTCCCCGGGACTTCGAGCCACTGAAGCTTTCTTT

size: .
V: TRBV28
D: .
J: TRBJ2-2
CDR3: CASSFLAGNTGELFF
DNA: TGTGCCAGCAGTTTCCTTGCAGGGAACACCGGGGAGCTGTTTTTT

size: .
V: TRBV7-2
D: .
J: TRBJ1-2
CDR3: CASTINSLLYGYTF
DNA: TGTGCCAGCACAATTAACAGCCTCCTCTATGGCTACACCTTC

size: .
V: TRBV19
D: .
J: TRBJ1-4
CDR3: CASSTEGVGELFF
DNA: TGTGCCAGTAGTACCGAAGGGGTTGGGGAACTGTTTTTT

size: few
V: TRBV7-3
D: .
J: TRBJ2-7
CDR3: CASSLSLARVGSPDYEQYF
DNA: TGTGCCAGCAGCTTAAGTCTCGCACGGGTCGGGTCCCCCGACTACGAGCAGTACTTC